The 10 T cell receptor beta chains reported below all come from one sample, sequenced in a study of T cells in Graves' hyperthyroidism and ophthalmopathy. TCR beta CDR3 region amplification was performed from RNA transcripts. A first-round RT-PCR of the TCR CDR3 used the HTBI primer set. From the multiplex PCR reads, TCRdb called clonotypes with MiXCR, one entry per CDR3 protein. The sample holds 480,000 or so distinct CDR3 sequences, about 46% seen once. Material: peripheral blood or thyroid tissue (not recorded which). The receptors originated from an adult woman with Graves' disease, either hyperthyroidism or ophthalmopathy (not recorded which).

DNA of the CDR3: TGCAGTGCTAGGAGACCCCGCAGGAGCGGGAGTACCTACGAGCAGTACTTC. This codes for CSARRPRRSGSTYEQYF. This chain connects TRBV20-1 to TRBJ2-7; TRBD2 agrees at 8 bases. The germline CDR1 and CDR2 sequences are DFQATT and SNEGSKA (reference sequence). The CDR3 loop spans 17 amino acids. V trimming: 3 bases; J trimming: 2 bases; junction bases outside the gene matches: 15.

This clonotype was found many times. V gene TRBV4-3 combines with J gene TRBJ1-5, with D perhaps matching TRBD1 (5 bases). The CDR3 consists of 13 residues. Germline V gene lookup returns CDR1 LGHNA and CDR2 YSLEER. V gave up 0 bases and J gave up 9 bases, with 9 bases separating them. The CDR3 sequence is CASSQDGGGPQHF. The CDR3 nucleotides read TGCGCCAGCAGCCAAGACGGGGGTGGGCCCCAGCATTTT.

The sample holds many counts of this clonotype. V is TRBV7-9 and J is TRBJ2-2, with unresolved D. Germline V CDR1 and CDR2: SEHNR, FQNEAQ (reference sequence). V lost 2 bases to trimming and J lost 4 bases, with 11 bases between them. This CDR3 has 15 residues. Here the CDR3 reads CASSLSGYGTGELFF. DNA for the CDR3: TGTGCCAGCAGCTTATCAGGTTATGGCACCGGGGAGCTGTTTTTT.

This clonotype was seen ten or more times. The genes are TRBV4-3 and TRBJ1-2; no definite D call. The CDR3 length is 15 residues. Per the germline V gene, CDR1 is LGHNA and CDR2 is YSLEER. The V and J ends lost 0 bases and 3 bases respectively, with 11 bases between them. Here the CDR3 DNA reads TGCGCCAGCAGCCAAGATCGAGCGGAATACTATGGCTACACCTTC. Translation gives CASSQDRAEYYGYTF.

This clonotype was recorded a few times. This CDR3 reads CSARDDNSYTF. The CDR3 DNA reads TGCAGTGCTAGAGATGATAACAGCTACACCTTC. The genes are TRBV20-1 and TRBJ1-2; D not resolved. V was pared by 0 bases and J by 9 bases, with 8 bases between. Germline CDR1 and CDR2: DFQATT and SNEGSKA (reference sequence). This CDR3 contains 11 residues.

This rearrangement joins TRBV5-4 to TRBJ1-1; 8 bases align to TRBD1. In germline, CDR1 is SGHNT, CDR2 YYREEE (reference sequence). J lost 1 base, V lost 4 bases, and 6 bases had no gene match. This CDR3 spans 15 amino acids. The CDR3 protein is CASSPLGQANTEAFF. In DNA form, the CDR3 reads TGTGCCAGCAGCCCCCTGGGACAGGCGAACACTGAAGCTTTCTTT. The variable domain in full, with the rest retrieved from reference TRBV5-4 and TRBJ1-1, is ETGVTQSPTHLIKTRGQQVTLRCSSQSGHNTVSWYQQALGQGPQFIFQYYREEENGRGNFPPRFSGLQFPNYSSELNVNALELDDSALYLCASSPLGQANTEAFFGQGTRLTVV.

This clonotype was counted at least ten times. The chain uses TRBV10-3 and TRBJ2-7; 10 bases are shared with TRBD1. V shed 6 bases, J shed 4 bases, and the junction held 3 bases outside the gene matches. The CDR3 consists of 13 residues. The germline gives CDR1 ENHRY, CDR2 SYGVKD. CDR3 nucleotides: TGTGCCATCAGGGGACAGGGGCGGTACGAGCAGTACTTC. Its protein is CAIRGQGRYEQYF.

This clonotype was counted only a few times. The J gene is TRBJ1-6, the V gene TRBV5-1, with TRBD1 matching over 7 bases. CDR3 length: 13 residues. After removal of 4 bases from V and 9 bases from J, the junction contained 4 bases not matched to a gene. CDR1 and CDR2 (germline): SGHRS, YFSETQ. DNA of the CDR3: TGCGCCAGCAGCCAGGGGGGAGTTTCACCCCTCCACTTT. Its translation: CASSQGGVSPLHF.

Many counts were recorded for this clonotype. This chain connects TRBV7-2 to TRBJ2-5; unclear D gene. The V gene lost 5 bases and the J gene lost 0 bases, with 4 bases spanning the gap. Germline assignment: CDR1 SGHTA and CDR2 FQGNSA. The CDR3 length is 12 residues. The CDR3 sequence is CASSRYQETQYF. As DNA, the CDR3 is TGTGCCAGCAGCCGGTACCAAGAGACCCAGTACTTC. Combining the CDR3 with reference TRBV7-2 and TRBJ2-5 gives the whole variable domain GAGVSQSPSNKVTEKGKDVELRCDPISGHTALYWYRQSLGQGLEFLIYFQGNSAPDKSGLPSDRFSAERTGGSVSTLTIQRTQQEDSAVYLCASSRYQETQYFGPGTRLLVL.

This clonotype was detected only once. The V gene is TRBV29-1, the J gene TRBJ1-1; possible D gene TRBD1, 6 bases. Germline CDR1 reads SQVTM; CDR2 reads ANQGSEA. V was cut by 8 bases and J by 1 base, with 17 bases left in between. The CDR3 extends over 14 amino acids. Here the CDR3 reads CSTRGGAENTEAFF. The DNA for the CDR3 is TGCAGCACCCGAGGGGGGGCGGAGAACACTGAAGCTTTCTTT.